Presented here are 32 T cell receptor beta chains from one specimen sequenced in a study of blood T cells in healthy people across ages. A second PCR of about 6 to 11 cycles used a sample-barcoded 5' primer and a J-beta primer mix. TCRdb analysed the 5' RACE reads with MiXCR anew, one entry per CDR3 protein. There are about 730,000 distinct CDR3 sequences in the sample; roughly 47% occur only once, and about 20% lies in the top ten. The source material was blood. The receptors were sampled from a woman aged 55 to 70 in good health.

The CDR3 loop is CASSSTRRGAGYGYTF. The CDR3 nucleotides are TGTGCCAGCAGTTCAACGCGACGGGGGGCAGGCTATGGCTACACCTTC. The chain carries TRBV6-2 or TRBV6-3 and TRBJ1-2, with D tentatively TRBD1 (6 bases). The length of the CDR3 is 16 residues. Germline loops: CDR1 MNHEY, CDR2 SVGEGT. Trimming stripped 4 bases from V and 4 bases from J, with 19 bases between.

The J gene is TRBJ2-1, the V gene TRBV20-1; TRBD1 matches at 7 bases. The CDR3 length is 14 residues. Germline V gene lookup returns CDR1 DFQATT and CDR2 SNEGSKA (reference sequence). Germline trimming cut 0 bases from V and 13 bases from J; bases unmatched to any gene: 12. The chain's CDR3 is CSAREETGTLGQFF. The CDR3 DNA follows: TGCAGTGCTAGAGAGGAGACAGGGACCTTGGGACAGTTCTTC.

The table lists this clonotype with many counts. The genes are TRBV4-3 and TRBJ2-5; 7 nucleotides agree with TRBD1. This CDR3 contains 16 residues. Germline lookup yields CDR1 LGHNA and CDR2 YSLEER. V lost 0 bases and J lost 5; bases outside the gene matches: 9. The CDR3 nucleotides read TGCGCCAGCAGCCAAGAGGCTCCACAGGGGTTGGAGACCCAGTACTTC. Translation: CASSQEAPQGLETQYF.

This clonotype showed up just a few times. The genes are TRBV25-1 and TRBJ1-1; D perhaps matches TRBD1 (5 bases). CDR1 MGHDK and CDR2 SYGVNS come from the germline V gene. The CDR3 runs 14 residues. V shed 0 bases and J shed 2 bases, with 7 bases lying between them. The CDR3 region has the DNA TGTGCCAGCAGTGAATACGGACAAAACACTGAAGCTTTCTTT. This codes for CASSEYGQNTEAFF.

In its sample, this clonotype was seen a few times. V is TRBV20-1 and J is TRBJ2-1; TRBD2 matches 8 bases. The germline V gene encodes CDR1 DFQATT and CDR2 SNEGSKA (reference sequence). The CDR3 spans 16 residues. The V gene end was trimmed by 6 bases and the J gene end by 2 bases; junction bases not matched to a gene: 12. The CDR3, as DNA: TGCAGTGCCCACAGTCGAGCGGGAGCTGCCTACAATGAGCAGTTCTTC. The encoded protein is CSAHSRAGAAYNEQFF.

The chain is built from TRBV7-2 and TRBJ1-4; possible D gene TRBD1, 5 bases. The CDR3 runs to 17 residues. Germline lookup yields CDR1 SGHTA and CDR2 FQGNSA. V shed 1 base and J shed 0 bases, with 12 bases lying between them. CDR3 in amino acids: CASSLVGQGATNEKLFF. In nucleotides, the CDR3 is TGTGCCAGCAGCTTAGTGGGTCAAGGGGCAACTAATGAAAAACTGTTTTTT.

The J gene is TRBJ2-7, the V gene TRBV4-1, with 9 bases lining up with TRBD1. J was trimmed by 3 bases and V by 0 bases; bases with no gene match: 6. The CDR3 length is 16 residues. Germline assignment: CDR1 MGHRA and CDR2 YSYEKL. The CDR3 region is CASSQDSGTGYYEQYF. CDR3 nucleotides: TGCGCCAGCAGCCAAGATTCAGGGACAGGGTACTACGAGCAGTACTTC.

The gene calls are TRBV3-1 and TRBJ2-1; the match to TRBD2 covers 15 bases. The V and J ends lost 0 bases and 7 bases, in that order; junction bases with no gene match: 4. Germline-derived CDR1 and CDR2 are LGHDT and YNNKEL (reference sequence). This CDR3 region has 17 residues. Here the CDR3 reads CASSQETGTSGGNEQFF. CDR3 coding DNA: TGTGCCAGCAGCCAAGAAACCGGGACTAGCGGGGGGAATGAGCAGTTCTTC.

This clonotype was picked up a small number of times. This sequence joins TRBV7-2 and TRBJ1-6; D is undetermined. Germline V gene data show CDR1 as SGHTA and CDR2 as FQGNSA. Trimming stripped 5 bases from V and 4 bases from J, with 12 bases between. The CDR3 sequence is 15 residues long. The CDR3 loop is CASSTSRQYNSPLHF. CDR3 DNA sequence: TGTGCCAGCAGCACCAGCCGGCAGTATAATTCACCCCTCCACTTT.

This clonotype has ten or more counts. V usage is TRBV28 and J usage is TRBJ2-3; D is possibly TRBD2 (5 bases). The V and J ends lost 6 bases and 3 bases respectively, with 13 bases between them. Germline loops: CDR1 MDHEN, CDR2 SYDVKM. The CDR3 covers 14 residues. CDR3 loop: CASSLRGRTDTQYF. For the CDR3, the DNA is TGTGCCAGCAGCTTGCGAGGGAGAACAGATACGCAGTATTTT.

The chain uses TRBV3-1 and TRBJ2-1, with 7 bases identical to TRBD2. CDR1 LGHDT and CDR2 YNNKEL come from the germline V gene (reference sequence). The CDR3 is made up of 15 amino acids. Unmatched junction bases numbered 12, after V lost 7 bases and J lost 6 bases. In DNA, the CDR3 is TGTGCCAGCACTCCCGGACTAGGCCGTCCCAATGAGCAGTTCTTC. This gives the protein CASTPGLGRPNEQFF.

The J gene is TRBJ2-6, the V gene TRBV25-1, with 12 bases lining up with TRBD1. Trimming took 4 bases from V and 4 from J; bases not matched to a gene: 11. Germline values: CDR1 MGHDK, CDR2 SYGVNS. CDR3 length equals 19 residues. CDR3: CASSGPGQGASSGANVLTF. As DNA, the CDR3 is TGTGCCAGCAGTGGACCGGGACAGGGGGCGAGTTCCGGGGCCAACGTCCTGACTTTC. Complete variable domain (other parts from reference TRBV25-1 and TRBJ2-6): EADIYQTPRYLVIGTGKKITLECSQTMGHDKMYWYQQDPGMELHLIHYSYGVNSTEKGDLSSESTVSRIRTEHFPLTLESARPSHTSQYLCASSGPGQGASSGANVLTFGAGSRLTVL.

The CDR3 DNA reads TGCGCCAGCAACGAACGGACACCCACAGATACGCAGTATTTT. Residues: CASNERTPTDTQYF. The V gene is TRBV5-1, the J gene TRBJ2-3; maybe TRBD1 (5 bases). Trimming left V 6 bases short and J 2 bases short, with 13 bases between. This CDR3 comprises 14 residues. Germline CDR1 and CDR2: SGHRS and YFSETQ.

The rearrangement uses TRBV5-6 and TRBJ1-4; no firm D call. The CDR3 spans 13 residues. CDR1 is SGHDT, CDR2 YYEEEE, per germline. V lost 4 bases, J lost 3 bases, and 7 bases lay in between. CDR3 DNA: TGTGCCAGCAGCCACAGAGCTAATGAAAAACTGTTTTTT. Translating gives CASSHRANEKLFF.

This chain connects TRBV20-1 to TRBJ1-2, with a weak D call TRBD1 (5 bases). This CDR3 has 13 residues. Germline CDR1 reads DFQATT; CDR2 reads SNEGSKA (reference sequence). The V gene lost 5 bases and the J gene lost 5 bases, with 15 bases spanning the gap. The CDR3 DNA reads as TGCAGTGCTCCCGGGACGGGGGGTTATGGCTACACCTTC. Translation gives CSAPGTGGYGYTF.

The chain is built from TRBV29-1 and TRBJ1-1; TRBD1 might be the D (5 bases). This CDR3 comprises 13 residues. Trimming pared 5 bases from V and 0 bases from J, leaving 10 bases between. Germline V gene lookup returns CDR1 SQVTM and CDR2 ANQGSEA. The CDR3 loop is CSVLGGMNTEAFF. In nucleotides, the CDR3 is TGCAGCGTTCTGGGGGGGATGAACACTGAAGCTTTCTTT.

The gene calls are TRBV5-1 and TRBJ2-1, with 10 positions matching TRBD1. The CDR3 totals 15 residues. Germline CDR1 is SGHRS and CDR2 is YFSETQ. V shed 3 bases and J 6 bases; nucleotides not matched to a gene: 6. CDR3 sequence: CASSSDRGRLNEQFF. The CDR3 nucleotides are TGCGCCAGCAGCTCCGACAGGGGGCGCCTCAATGAGCAGTTCTTC.

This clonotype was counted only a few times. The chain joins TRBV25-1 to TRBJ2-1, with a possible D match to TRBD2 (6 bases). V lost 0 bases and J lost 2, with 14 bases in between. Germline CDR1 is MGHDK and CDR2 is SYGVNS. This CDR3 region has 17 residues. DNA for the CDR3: TGTGCCAGCAGTGAATACCCGCTAGCGTCTGCCTACAATGAGCAGTTCTTC. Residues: CASSEYPLASAYNEQFF.

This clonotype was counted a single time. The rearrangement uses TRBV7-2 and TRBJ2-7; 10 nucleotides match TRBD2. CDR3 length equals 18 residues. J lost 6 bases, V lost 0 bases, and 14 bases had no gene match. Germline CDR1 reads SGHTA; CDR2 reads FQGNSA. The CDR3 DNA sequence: TGTGCCAGCAGCTTAGCCCCTAGCGGGAGTTTTGGTATCGGCGAGCAGTACTTC. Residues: CASSLAPSGSFGIGEQYF.

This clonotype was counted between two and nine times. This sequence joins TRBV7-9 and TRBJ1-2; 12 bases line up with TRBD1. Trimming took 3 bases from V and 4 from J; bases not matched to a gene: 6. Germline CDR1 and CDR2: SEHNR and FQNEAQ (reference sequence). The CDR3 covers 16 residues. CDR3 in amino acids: CASSLPGTGGIYGYTF. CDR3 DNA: TGTGCCAGCAGCTTGCCCGGGACAGGGGGCATCTATGGCTACACCTTC.

CDR3 sequence reads: CSVARLAGGDEQFF. Written as DNA, the CDR3 is TGCAGCGTTGCCCGACTAGCGGGGGGGGATGAGCAGTTCTTC. The chain uses TRBV29-1 and TRBJ2-1, with 14 nucleotides matching TRBD2. Germline CDR1 reads SQVTM; CDR2 reads ANQGSEA. There are 14 residues in the CDR3. V gave up 4 bases and J gave up 8 bases; unmatched junction bases: 4.

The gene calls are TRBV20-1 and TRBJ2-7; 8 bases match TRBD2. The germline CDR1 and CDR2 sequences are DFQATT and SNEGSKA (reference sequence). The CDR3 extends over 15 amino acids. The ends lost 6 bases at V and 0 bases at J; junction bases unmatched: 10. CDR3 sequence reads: CSAQETSAGSYEQYF. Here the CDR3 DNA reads TGCAGTGCCCAGGAGACTAGCGCCGGCTCCTACGAGCAGTACTTC.

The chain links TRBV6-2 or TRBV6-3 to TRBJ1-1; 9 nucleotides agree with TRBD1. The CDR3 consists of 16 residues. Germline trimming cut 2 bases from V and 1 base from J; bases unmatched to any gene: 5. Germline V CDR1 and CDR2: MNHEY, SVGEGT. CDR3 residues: CASSYAQGAPNTEAFF. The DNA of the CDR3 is TGTGCCAGCAGTTACGCACAGGGGGCCCCGAACACTGAAGCTTTCTTT.

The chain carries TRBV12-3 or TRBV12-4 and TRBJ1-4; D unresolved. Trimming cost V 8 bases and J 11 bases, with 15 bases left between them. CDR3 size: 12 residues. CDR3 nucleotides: TGTGCCAGCGCGGGTCCGCCGAGGAAACTGTTTTTT. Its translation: CASAGPPRKLFF.

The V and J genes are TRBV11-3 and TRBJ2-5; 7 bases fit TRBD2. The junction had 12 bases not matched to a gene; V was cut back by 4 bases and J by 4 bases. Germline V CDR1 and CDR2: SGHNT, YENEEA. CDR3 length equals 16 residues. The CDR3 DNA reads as TGTGCCAGCAGCTACACGCGGGGGAGCGTCGCAGAGACCCAGTACTTC. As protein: CASSYTRGSVAETQYF.

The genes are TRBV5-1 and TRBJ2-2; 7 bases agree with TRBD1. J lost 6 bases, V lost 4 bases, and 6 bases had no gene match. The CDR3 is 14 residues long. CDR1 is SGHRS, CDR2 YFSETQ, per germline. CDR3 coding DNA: TGCGCCAGCAGCGCCGGACAGGACGCCGGGGAGCTGTTTTTT. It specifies CASSAGQDAGELFF.

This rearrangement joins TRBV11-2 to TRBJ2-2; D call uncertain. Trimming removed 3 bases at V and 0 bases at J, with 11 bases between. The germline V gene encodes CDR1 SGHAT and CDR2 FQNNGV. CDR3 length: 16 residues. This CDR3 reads CASSFSPFANTGELFF. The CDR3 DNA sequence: TGTGCCAGCAGCTTTTCGCCGTTCGCGAACACCGGGGAGCTGTTTTTT.

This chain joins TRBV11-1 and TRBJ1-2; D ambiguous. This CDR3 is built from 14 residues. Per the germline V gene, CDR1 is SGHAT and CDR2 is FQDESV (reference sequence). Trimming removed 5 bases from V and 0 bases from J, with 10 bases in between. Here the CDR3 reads CASSPLGANYGYTF. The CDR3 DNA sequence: TGTGCCAGCAGCCCCCTCGGGGCTAACTATGGCTACACCTTC.

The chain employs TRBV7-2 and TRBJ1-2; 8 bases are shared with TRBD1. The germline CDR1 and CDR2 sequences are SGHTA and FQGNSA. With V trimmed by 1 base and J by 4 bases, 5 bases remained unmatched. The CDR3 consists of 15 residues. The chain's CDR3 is CASSLGWDRTYGYTF. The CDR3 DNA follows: TGTGCCAGCAGCTTAGGTTGGGACAGGACCTATGGCTACACCTTC.

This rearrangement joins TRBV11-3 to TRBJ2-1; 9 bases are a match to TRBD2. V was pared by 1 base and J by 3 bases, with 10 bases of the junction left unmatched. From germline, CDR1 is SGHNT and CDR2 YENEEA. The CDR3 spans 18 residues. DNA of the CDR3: TGTGCCAGCAGCTTAGCGTTTGGACTAGCGAGTGGCTACAATGAGCAGTTCTTC. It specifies CASSLAFGLASGYNEQFF.

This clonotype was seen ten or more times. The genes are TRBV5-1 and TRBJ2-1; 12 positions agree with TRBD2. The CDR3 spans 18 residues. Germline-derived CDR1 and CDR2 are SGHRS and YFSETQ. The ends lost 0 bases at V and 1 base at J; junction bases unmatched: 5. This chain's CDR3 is CASSLGLAGAISYNEQFF. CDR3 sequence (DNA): TGCGCCAGCAGCTTGGGACTAGCGGGAGCTATATCCTACAATGAGCAGTTCTTC.

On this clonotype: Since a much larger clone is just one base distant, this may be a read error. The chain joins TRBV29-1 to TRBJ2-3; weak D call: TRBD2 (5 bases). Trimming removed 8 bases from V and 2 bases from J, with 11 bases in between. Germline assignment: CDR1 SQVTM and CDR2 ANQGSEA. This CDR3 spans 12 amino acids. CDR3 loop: CSWTETTDTQYF. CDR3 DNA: TGCAGCTGGACTGAAACCACAGATACGCAGTATTTT.